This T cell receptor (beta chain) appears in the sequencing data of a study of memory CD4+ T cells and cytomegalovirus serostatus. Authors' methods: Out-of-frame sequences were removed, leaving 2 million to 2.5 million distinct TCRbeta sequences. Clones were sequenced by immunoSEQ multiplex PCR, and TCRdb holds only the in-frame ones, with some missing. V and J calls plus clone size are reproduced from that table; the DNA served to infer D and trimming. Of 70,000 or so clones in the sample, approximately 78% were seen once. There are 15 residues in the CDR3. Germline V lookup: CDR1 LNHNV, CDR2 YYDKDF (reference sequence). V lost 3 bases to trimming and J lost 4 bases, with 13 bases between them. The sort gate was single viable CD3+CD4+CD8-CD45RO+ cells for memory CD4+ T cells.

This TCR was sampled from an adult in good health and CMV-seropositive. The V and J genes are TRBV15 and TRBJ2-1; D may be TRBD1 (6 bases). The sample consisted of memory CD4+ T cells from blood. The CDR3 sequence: CATSRGTPPYNEQFF. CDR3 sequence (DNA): TGTGCCACCAGCAGGGGGACACCGCCGTACAATGAGCAGTTCTTC.